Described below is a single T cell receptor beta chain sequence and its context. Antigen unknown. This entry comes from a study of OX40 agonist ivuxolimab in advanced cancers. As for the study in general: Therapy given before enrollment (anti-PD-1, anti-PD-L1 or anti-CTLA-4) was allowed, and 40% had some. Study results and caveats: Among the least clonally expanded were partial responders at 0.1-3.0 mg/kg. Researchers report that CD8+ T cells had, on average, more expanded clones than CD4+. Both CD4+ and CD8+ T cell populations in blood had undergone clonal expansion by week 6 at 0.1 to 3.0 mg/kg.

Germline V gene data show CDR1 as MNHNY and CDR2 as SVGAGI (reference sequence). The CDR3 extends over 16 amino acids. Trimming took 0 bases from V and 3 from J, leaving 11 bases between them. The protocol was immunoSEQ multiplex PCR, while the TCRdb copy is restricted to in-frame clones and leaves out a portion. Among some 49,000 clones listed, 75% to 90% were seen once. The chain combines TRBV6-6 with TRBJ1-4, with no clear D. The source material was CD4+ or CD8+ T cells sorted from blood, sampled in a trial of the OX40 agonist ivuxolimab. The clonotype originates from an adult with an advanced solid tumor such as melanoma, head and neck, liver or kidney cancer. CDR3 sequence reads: CASSYSRVAPNEKLFF. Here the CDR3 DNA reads TGTGCCAGCAGTTACTCAAGGGTGGCACCTAATGAAAAACTGTTTTTT.